The 10 T cell receptor beta chains in this list originate from one sample, sequenced in a study of cytomegalovirus exposure and HLA in healthy donors. 13 Jbeta primers and 60 Vbeta primers were used for the PCR. Repertoires were generated with immunoSEQ multiplex PCR, while TCRdb's copy carries only in-frame clones and drops some. The repertoire includes approximately 40,000 clones, 86% of them detected once, and 9.5% to 12% sits in the top ten. Sequenced material: PBMCs. The receptors shown here come from a woman aged 35 to 49 in good health and CMV-seropositive.

The gene calls are TRBV5-1 and TRBJ1-1; D uncertain. The germline CDR1 and CDR2 sequences are SGHRS and YFSETQ. This CDR3 has 15 residues. V was trimmed by 2 bases and J by 1 base, leaving 12 bases between them. CDR3: CASSFELGGNTEAFF. The CDR3 DNA reads as TGCGCCAGCAGCTTCGAACTTGGAGGGAACACTGAAGCTTTCTTT.

This rearrangement joins TRBV5-1 to TRBJ1-3; D is perhaps TRBD1 (6 bases). The V end was cut by 3 bases, the J end by 4 bases, with 8 bases between. Per the germline V gene, CDR1 is SGHRS and CDR2 is YFSETQ. The CDR3 totals 13 residues. CDR3 nucleotides: TGCGCCAGCAGCTCAGGGGCAGGAAACACCATATATTTT. Residues: CASSSGAGNTIYF.

This chain connects TRBV6-1 to TRBJ2-7; 7 bases agree with TRBD1. The CDR3 consists of 14 residues. CDR1 and CDR2 (germline): MNHNS, SASEGT. V lost 3 bases and J lost 2; bases outside the gene matches: 4. The DNA for the CDR3 is TGTGCCAGCAGTGACTGGACAGGTCCCTACGAGCAGTACTTC. This codes for CASSDWTGPYEQYF.

V and J are TRBV11-2 and TRBJ1-6; a possible D gene is TRBD1 (5 bases). From germline, CDR1 is SGHAT and CDR2 FQNNGV. CDR3 length: 15 residues. Between the trimmed V and J ends, which lost 5 bases and 9 bases, there was a span of 17 bases. For the CDR3, the DNA is TGTGCCAGCAGCCCCCCGGGGGGATGGAGTTCACCCCTCCACTTT. It codes for CASSPPGGWSSPLHF.

The chain has TRBV27 and TRBJ2-7; the D gene is possibly TRBD1 (5 bases). Germline V gives CDR1 MNHEY, CDR2 SMNVEV (reference sequence). The CDR3 runs to 13 residues. Trimming left V 5 bases short and J 7 bases short, with 15 bases between. The CDR3 protein is CASSLSPKGEQYF. The CDR3 DNA reads as TGTGCCAGCAGTCTGAGTCCAAAGGGGGAGCAGTACTTC.

The rearrangement uses TRBV5-6 and TRBJ2-7, with D possibly TRBD2 on 5 matching bases. The CDR3 runs 13 residues. The germline V gene has CDR1 SGHDT and CDR2 YYEEEE. Trimming removed 0 bases from V and 5 bases from J, with 9 bases in between. CDR3 sequence (DNA): TGTGCCAGCAGCTTGGGAGGGTCCGACGAGCAGTACTTC. This sequence encodes CASSLGGSDEQYF.

The genes are TRBV28 and TRBJ1-2; 10 nucleotides match TRBD1. Germline V gene data show CDR1 as MDHEN and CDR2 as SYDVKM. Unmatched junction bases numbered 5, after V lost 3 bases and J lost 7 bases. This CDR3 is 14 amino acids long. In DNA, the CDR3 is TGTGCCAGCAGTTTGACAGGGGGCAGAGGTGGCTACACCTTC. Its translation: CASSLTGGRGGYTF.

The rearrangement uses TRBV4-3 and TRBJ1-2; TRBD1 agrees at 7 bases. This CDR3 spans 16 amino acids. CDR1 and CDR2 from the germline V gene are LGHNA and YSLEER. V gave up 0 bases and J gave up 4 bases; unmatched junction bases: 8. CDR3 loop: CASSQDEGAGSYGYTF. The CDR3, as DNA: TGCGCCAGCAGCCAAGATGAGGGGGCGGGATCCTATGGCTACACCTTC.

The chain links TRBV30 to TRBJ2-1, with D maybe TRBD1 (5 bases). Trimming removed 1 base at V and 5 bases at J, with 6 bases between. CDR3 length equals 12 residues. Germline CDR1 reads GTSNPN; CDR2 reads SVGIG (reference sequence). This CDR3 reads CAWSGQHNEQFF. The CDR3 coding sequence is TGTGCCTGGAGTGGACAGCACAATGAGCAGTTCTTC.

The chain uses TRBV7-9 and TRBJ1-6, with 7 bases that match TRBD1. Trimming removed 6 bases from V and 9 bases from J; junction bases left unmatched: 11. Germline V gene data show CDR1 as SEHNR and CDR2 as FQNEAQ (reference sequence). CDR3 length equals 15 residues. Here the CDR3 reads CASRPQGRSGSPLHF. CDR3 nucleotides: TGTGCCAGCAGACCACAGGGGAGGAGCGGTTCACCCCTCCACTTT.